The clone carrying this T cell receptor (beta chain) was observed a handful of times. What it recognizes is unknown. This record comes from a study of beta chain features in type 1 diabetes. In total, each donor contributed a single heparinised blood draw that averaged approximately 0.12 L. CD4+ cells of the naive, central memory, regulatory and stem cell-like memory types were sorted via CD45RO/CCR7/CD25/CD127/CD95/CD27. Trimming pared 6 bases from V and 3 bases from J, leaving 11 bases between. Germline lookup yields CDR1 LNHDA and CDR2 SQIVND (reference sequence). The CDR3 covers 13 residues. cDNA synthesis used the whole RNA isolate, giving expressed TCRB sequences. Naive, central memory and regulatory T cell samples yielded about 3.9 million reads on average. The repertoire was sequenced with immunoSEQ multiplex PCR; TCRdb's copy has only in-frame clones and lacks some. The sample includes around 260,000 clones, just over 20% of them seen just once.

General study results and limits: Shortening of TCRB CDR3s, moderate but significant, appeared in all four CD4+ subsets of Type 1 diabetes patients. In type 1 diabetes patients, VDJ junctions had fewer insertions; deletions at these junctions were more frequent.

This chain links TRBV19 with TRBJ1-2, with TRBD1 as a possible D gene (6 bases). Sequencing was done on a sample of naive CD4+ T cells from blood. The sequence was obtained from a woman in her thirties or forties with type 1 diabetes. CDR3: CASRETGYYGYTF. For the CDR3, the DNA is TGTGCCAGTAGGGAAACAGGGTACTATGGCTACACCTTC.